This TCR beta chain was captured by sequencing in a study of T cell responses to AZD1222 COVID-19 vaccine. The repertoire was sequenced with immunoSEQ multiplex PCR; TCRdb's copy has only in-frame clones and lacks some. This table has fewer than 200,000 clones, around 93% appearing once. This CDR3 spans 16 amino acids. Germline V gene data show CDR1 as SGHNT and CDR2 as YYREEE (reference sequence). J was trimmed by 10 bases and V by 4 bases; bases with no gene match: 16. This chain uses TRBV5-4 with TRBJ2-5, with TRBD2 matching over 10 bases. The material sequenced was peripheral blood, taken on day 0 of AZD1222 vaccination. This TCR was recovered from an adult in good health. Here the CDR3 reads CASSPNRLAGLEDQYF. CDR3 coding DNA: TGTGCCAGCAGCCCCAATCGACTAGCGGGCCTAGAGGACCAGTACTTC.